This T cell receptor beta chain was profiled in a study of neurological immune-mediated disorders. Germline lookup yields CDR1 SGHTA and CDR2 FQGNSA. V lost 4 bases and J lost 5, with 14 bases in between. The CDR3 consists of 15 residues. TCRdb re-called the 5' RACE reads through MiXCR, storing one row per CDR3 protein. The sample includes tens of thousands of distinct CDR3 sequences, roughly 6.3% seen only once; the top ten take about 0.5%. This clonotype appeared many times. V and J are TRBV7-2 and TRBJ2-2; D might be TRBD1 (6 bases). The sequence came from a woman aged 35 to 49 in good health. Sequencing was performed on CD4+ T cells from blood. The CDR3 nucleotides read TGTGCCAGCAGCTACGGTGGGGGCCGTACCGGGGAGCTGTTTTTT. It yields the protein CASSYGGGRTGELFF.